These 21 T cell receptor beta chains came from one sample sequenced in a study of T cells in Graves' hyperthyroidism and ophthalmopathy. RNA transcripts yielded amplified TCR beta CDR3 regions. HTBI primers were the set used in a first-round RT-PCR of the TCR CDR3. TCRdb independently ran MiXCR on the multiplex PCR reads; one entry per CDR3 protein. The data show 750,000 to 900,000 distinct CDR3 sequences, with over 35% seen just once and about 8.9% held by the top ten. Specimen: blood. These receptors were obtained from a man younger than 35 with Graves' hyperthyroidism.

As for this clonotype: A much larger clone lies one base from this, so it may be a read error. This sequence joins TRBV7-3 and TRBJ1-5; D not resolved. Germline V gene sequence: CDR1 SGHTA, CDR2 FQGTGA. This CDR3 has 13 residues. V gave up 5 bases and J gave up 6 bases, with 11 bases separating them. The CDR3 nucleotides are TGTGCCAGCAGCCCAAGTGAGGGTCAGCCCCAGCATTTT. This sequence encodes CASSPSEGQPQHF.

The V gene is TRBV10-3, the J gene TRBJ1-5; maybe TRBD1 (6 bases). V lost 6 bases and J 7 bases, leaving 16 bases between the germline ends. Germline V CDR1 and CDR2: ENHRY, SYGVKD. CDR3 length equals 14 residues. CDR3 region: CAISAPGDRQPQHF. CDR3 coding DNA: TGTGCCATCAGCGCACCAGGGGATCGGCAGCCCCAGCATTTT.

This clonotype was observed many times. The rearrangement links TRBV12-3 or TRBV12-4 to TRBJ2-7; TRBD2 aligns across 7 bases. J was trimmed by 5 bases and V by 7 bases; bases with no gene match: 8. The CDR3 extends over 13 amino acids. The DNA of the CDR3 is TGTGCCAGCACCGAAGGACTAGTCGACGAGCAGTACTTC. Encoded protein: CASTEGLVDEQYF.

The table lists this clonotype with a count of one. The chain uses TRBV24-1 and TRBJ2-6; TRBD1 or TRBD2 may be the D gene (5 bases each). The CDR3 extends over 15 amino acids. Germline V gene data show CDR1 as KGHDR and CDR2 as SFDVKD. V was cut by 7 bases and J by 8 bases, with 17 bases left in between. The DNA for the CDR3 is TGTGCCACCAGGGACTTTGGGGACGGGACCAACGTCCTGACTTTC. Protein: CATRDFGDGTNVLTF.

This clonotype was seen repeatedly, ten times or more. The CDR3 DNA follows: TGCGCCAGCAGCGGCGGGACAGCCTATGGCTACACCTTC. This sequence encodes CASSGGTAYGYTF. V and J are TRBV5-1 and TRBJ1-2; 7 bases fit TRBD1. Unmatched junction bases numbered 4, after V lost 4 bases and J lost 4 bases. The CDR3 covers 13 residues. Germline assignment: CDR1 SGHRS and CDR2 YFSETQ. The full variable domain, in which reference TRBV5-1 and TRBJ1-2 provide the parts outside the CDR3, is KAGVTQTPRYLIKTRGQQVTLSCSPISGHRSVSWYQQTPGQGLQFLFEYFSETQRNKGNFPGRFSGRQFSNSRSEMNVSTLELGDSALYLCASSGGTAYGYTFGSGTRLTVV.

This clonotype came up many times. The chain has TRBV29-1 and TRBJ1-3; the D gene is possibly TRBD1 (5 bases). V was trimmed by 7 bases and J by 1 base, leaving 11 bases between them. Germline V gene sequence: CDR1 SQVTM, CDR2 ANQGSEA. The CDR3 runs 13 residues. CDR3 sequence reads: CSAGTASGNTIYF. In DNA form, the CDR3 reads TGCAGCGCCGGGACGGCATCTGGAAACACCATATATTTT.

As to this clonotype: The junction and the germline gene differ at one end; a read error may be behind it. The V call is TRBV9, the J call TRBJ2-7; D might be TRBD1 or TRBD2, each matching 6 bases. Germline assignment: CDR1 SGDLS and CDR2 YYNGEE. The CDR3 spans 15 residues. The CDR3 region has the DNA TGTGCCAGCAGCGTAGGGGGGGCCTACTCCAACGAGCAGTACTTC. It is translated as CASSVGGAYSNEQYF.

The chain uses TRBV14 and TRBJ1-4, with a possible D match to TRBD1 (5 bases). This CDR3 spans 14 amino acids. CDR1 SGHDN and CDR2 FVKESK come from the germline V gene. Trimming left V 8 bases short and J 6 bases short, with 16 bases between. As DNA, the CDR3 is TGTGCCAGCTCACATCAGGGTGCGGATGAAAAACTGTTTTTT. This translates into CASSHQGADEKLFF.

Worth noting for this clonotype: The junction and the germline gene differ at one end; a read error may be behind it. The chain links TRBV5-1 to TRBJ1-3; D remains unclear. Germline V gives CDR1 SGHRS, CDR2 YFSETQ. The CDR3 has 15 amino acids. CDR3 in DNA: TGCGCCAGCAGCTCCGGACGGAGCTCTGGAGACACCATATATTTT. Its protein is CASSSGRSSGDTIYF.

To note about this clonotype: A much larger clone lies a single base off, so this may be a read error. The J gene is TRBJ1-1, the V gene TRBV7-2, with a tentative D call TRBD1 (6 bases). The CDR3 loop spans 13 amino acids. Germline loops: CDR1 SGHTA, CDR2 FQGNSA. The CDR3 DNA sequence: TGTGCCAGCAGCCAAGTGAGGGACACTGAAGCTCTCTTT. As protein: CASSQVRDTEALF.

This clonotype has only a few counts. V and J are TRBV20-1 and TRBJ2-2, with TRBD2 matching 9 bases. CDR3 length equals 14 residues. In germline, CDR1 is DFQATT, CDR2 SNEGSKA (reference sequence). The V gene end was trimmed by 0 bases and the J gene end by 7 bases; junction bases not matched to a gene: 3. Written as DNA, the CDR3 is TGCAGTGCTAGAGAGCTAGCGGGACGCGGGGAGCTGTTTTTT. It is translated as CSARELAGRGELFF.

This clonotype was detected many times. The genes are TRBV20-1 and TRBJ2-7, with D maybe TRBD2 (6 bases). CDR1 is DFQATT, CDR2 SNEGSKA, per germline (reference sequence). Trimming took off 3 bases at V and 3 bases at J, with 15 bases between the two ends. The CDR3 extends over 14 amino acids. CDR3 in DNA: TGCAGTGCTAGGGCCACGACTAGGGGCTACGAGCAGTACTTC. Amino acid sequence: CSARATTRGYEQYF.

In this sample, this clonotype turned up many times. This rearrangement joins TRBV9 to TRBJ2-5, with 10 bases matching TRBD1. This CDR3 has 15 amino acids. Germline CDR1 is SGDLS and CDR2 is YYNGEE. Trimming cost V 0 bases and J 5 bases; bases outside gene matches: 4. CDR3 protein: CASSVAGQGLETQYF. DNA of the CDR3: TGTGCCAGCAGCGTAGCGGGACAGGGGTTGGAGACCCAGTACTTC.

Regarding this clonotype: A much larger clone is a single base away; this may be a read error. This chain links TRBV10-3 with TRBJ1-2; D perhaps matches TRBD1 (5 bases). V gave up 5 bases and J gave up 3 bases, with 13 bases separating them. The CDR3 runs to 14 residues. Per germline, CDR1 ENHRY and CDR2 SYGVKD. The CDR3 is CAISFEGSDYGYTF. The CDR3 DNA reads TGTGCCATCAGTTTCGAGGGGTCCGACTATGGCTACACCTTC.

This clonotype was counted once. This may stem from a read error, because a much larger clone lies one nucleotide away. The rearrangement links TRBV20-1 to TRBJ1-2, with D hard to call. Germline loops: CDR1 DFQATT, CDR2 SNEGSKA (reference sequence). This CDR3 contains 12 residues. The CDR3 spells CLAGSGNYGYTF. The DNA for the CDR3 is TGCTTAGCCGGCTCAGGCAACTATGGCTACACCTTC.

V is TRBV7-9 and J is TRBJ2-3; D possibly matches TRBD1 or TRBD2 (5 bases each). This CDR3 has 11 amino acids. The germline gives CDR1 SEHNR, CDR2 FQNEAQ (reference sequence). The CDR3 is CAAEGADTQYF. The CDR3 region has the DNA TGTGCAGCGGAAGGGGCAGATACGCAGTATTTT. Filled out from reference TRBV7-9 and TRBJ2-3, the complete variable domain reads DTGVSQNPRHKITKRGQNVTFRCDPISEHNRLYWYRQTLGQGPEFLTYFQNEAQLEKSRLLSDRFSAERPKGSFSTLEIQRTEQGDSAMYLCAAEGADTQYFGPGTRLTVL.

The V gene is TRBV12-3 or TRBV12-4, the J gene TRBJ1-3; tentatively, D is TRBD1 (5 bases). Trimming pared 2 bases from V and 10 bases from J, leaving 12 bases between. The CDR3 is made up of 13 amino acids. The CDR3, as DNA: TGTGCCAGCAGTTTACTGGCGGGGGATACCATATATTTT. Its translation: CASSLLAGDTIYF.

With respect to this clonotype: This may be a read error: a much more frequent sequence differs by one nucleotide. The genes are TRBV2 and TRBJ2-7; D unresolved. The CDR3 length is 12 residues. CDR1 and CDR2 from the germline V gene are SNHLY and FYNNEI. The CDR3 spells CASRGTAYGQYF. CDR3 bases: TGTGCCAGCAGAGGAACAGCGTACGGGCAGTACTTC.

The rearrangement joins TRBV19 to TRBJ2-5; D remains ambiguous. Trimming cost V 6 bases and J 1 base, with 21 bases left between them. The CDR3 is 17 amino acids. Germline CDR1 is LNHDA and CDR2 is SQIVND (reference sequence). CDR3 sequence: CASSPARYPGPQETQYF. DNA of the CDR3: TGTGCCAGTAGCCCCGCGCGTTATCCGGGTCCCCAAGAGACCCAGTACTTC.

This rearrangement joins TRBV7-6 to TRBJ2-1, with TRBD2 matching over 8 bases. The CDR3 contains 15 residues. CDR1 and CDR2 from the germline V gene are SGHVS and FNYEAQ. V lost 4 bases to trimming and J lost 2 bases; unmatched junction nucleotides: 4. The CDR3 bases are TGTGCCAGCAGCTCCCCTAGCGGGCCCTACAATGAGCAGTTCTTC. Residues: CASSSPSGPYNEQFF. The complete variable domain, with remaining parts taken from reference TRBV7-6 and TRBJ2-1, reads GAGVSQSPRYKVTKRGQDVALRCDPISGHVSLYWYRQALGQGPEFLTYFNYEAQQDKSGLPNDRFSAERPEGSISTLTIQRTEQRDSAMYRCASSSPSGPYNEQFFGPGTRLTVL.

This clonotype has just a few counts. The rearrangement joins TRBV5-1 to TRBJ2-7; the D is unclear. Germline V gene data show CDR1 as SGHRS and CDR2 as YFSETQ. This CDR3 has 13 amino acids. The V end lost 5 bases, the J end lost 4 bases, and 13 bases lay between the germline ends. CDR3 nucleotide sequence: TGCGCCAGCAGTGAAGGAAGAGAATACGAGCAGTACTTC. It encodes CASSEGREYEQYF.